This T cell receptor (beta chain) was identified in a study of molecular identifiers for immune sequencing clone quantification. Study-level findings and limits: Reportedly, one cell's Jurkat TCR RNA was detected within 1,100,000 naive CD8 cells.

Preparation of the bulk TCR libraries relied on previously described methods and listed TCR primers. One entry per CDR3 protein, called by TCRdb with MiXCR from the PCR reads. The data show about 510,000 distinct CDR3 sequences, with roughly 26% seen just once and roughly 0.77% held by the top ten. This clonotype came up a few times. What it recognizes is unknown. When naive CD8 T cells were sorted, they were gated as CD8+CD4-CCR7+CD45RA+. Germline loops: CDR1 LNHNV, CDR2 YYDKDF (reference sequence). CDR3 length: 15 residues. V dropped 4 bases and J dropped 5 bases, with 18 bases sitting between them. The TCR comes from a human donor in good health. Some libraries in this study had Jurkat cell RNA spiked in. This rearrangement joins TRBV15 to TRBJ2-7; D tentatively fits TRBD1 or TRBD2 (5 bases each). The sequencing sample was made of naive CD8+ T cells from blood, with Jurkat cell RNA spiked in. Indicated subset: FACS-sorted CD8+CD4-CCR7+CD45RA+ naive T cells. This chain's CDR3 is CATSIRARGGDEQYF. In DNA form, the CDR3 reads TGTGCCACCAGCATTCGAGCGAGGGGCGGCGACGAGCAGTACTTC.